This TCR beta chain was sequenced during a study of shared T cell receptors in the human thymus. CDR3 length: 17 residues. The assay was immunoSEQ multiplex PCR, and TCRdb's table has in-frame clones only and misses some. The data show roughly 560,000 clones, more than 75% seen once. The same data also went into a second study, on human thymus T cells. From that report: It was healthy Finnish infants having corrective surgery for congenital heart defects who were the donors. Corrective heart surgery yielded the resections from which the thymus tissue came. Both thymic and peripheral blood repertoires showed apparently biased V and J usage.

The chain couples TRBV1 to TRBJ2-5; TRBD2 is the table's D call and was not checked against the DNA. TRBV1 is flagged as a pseudogene. This receptor was obtained from a boy in the first two years of life with a congenital heart defect. The source material was thymocytes. CDR3 coding DNA: TGCACCAGCAGCCAAGTTCGGAGGGGCGTGGGTCAAGAGACCCAGTACTTC. This codes for CTSSQVRRGVGQETQYF.